The 24 T cell receptor beta chains presented below share a single source sample, sequenced in a study of blood T cell repertoires in COVID-19 (dated by TCRdb to the early 2020s). The library came from the immunoSEQ multiplex PCR assay. TCRdb mirrors the immuneACCESS table, restricted to in-frame sequences. Some clones are absent from its copies; in checked studies, under half trace to an unresolved V gene, and the reason for the others is unknown. The table for this sample lists around 200,000 clones; around 80% of them were counted only once. Of the sample, 5.5% falls within the top ten clones. Sequencing input: peripheral blood. All receptors come from a woman in her 70s with acute or convalescent COVID-19.

This clone has a handful of counts. The V call is TRBV6-1, the J call TRBJ2-5; D may be TRBD2 (6 bases). The CDR3 sequence is 17 residues long. Germline CDR1 is MNHNS and CDR2 is SASEGT. The V end was cut by 5 bases, the J end by 0 bases, with 19 bases between. This CDR3 is CASSKGPGTFYQETQYF. For the CDR3, the DNA is TGTGCCAGCAGTAAAGGGCCAGGGACTTTTTACCAAGAGACCCAGTACTTC.

In its sample, this clone was seen once. The chain has TRBV5-1 and TRBJ1-4, with unresolved D. The CDR3 sequence is 15 residues long. The germline V and J ends were trimmed by 4 bases and 7 bases, with 17 bases remaining between them. The germline V gene encodes CDR1 SGHRS and CDR2 YFSETQ. CDR3 coding DNA: TGCGCCAGCAGCGACCCGGGTCAAGGGAGTGAAAAACTGTTTTTT. This sequence encodes CASSDPGQGSEKLFF.

The rearrangement joins TRBV19 to TRBJ2-5; possible D gene TRBD2, 5 bases. V was clipped by 4 bases and J by 0 bases, with 15 bases between them. This CDR3 region has 16 residues. In germline, CDR1 is LNHDA, CDR2 SQIVND (reference sequence). The CDR3 loop is CASSRSSYAYQETQYF. In nucleotides, the CDR3 is TGTGCCAGTAGTAGGTCTAGCTATGCGTACCAAGAGACCCAGTACTTC.

The chain employs TRBV28 and TRBJ2-7, with 8 positions matching TRBD1. The germline gives CDR1 MDHEN, CDR2 SYDVKM. The V gene end was trimmed by 6 bases and the J gene end by 3 bases; junction bases not matched to a gene: 7. The CDR3 covers 14 residues. DNA of the CDR3: TGTGCCAGCAGAAATCAGGGGGCTATCTACGAGCAGTACTTC. It is translated as CASRNQGAIYEQYF.

The rearrangement links TRBV28 to TRBJ1-1; 9 bases map to TRBD1. This CDR3 has 14 amino acids. Germline CDR1 is MDHEN and CDR2 is SYDVKM. J was trimmed by 8 bases and V by 5 bases; bases with no gene match: 9. CDR3 coding DNA: TGTGCCAGCAGTGTGGACAGGGGCTACCCCGAAGCTTTCTTT. This codes for CASSVDRGYPEAFF.

About this clone: One junction end disagrees with the germline gene, perhaps due to a read error. V gene TRBV11-2 combines with J gene TRBJ2-5; 10 nucleotides line up with TRBD1. Germline CDR1 reads SGHAT; CDR2 reads FQNNGV. The length of the CDR3 is 12 residues. Here the CDR3 DNA reads TGTGCCAGCAGCTTTCCGGGACAGGGGCTACACTTC. Its protein is CASSFPGQGLHF.

The chain is built from TRBV28 and TRBJ1-5, with 7 bases fitting TRBD1. With V trimmed by 6 bases and J by 4 bases, 6 bases remained unmatched. Looked up from germline, CDR1 is MDHEN and CDR2 is SYDVKM. The CDR3 covers 14 residues. The CDR3 spells CASRQGGRNQPQHF. CDR3 sequence (DNA): TGTGCCAGCAGGCAGGGGGGTCGTAATCAGCCCCAGCATTTT.

V gene TRBV5-1 combines with J gene TRBJ1-5, with a possible D match to TRBD1 (6 bases). This CDR3 region has 15 residues. Per germline, CDR1 SGHRS and CDR2 YFSETQ. V lost 1 base to trimming and J lost 2 bases, with 10 bases between them. The CDR3 region is CASSLTGLGNQPQHF. In nucleotides, the CDR3 is TGCGCCAGCAGCTTGACAGGGTTGGGCAATCAGCCCCAGCATTTT.

The gene calls are TRBV6-1 and TRBJ1-3, with a tentative D call TRBD1 (5 bases). Per germline, CDR1 MNHNS and CDR2 SASEGT. The CDR3 is made up of 14 amino acids. Trimming shortened V by 0 bases and J by 7 bases, and 10 bases separated the two germline ends. CDR3 sequence: CASSEAWGGNTIYF. As DNA, the CDR3 is TGTGCCAGCAGTGAAGCGTGGGGGGGGAACACCATATATTTT.

The CDR3 DNA reads as TGTGCCAGCAGTTCGGGACAGGGAGGTAATTCACCCCTCCACTTT. As protein: CASSSGQGGNSPLHF. The chain couples TRBV28 to TRBJ1-6, with 9 bases matching TRBD1. CDR3 length: 15 amino acids. With 4 bases clipped from V and 6 bases from J, the junction kept 4 bases outside the gene matches. From germline, CDR1 is MDHEN and CDR2 SYDVKM. Combining the CDR3 with reference TRBV28 and TRBJ1-6 gives the whole variable domain DVKVTQSSRYLVKRTGEKVFLECVQDMDHENMFWYRQDPGLGLRLIYFSYDVKMKEKGDIPEGYSVSREKKERFSLILESASTNQTSMYLCASSSGQGGNSPLHFGNGTRLTVT.

This chain links TRBV12-3 or TRBV12-4 with TRBJ1-1; D is perhaps TRBD1 (5 bases). Trimming took off 3 bases at V and 7 bases at J, with 9 bases between the two ends. The CDR3 is 12 residues long. The CDR3 protein is CASSFFQGEAFF. DNA for the CDR3: TGTGCCAGCAGTTTTTTTCAGGGTGAAGCTTTCTTT.

The gene calls are TRBV5-1 and TRBJ2-1, with D maybe TRBD2 (6 bases). From germline, CDR1 is SGHRS and CDR2 YFSETQ. Trimming left V 3 bases short and J 10 bases short, with 14 bases between. The CDR3 spans 13 residues. CDR3 region: CASSSRGLIEQFF. In DNA, the CDR3 is TGCGCCAGCAGCTCCCGGGGACTTATAGAGCAGTTCTTC.

The V call is TRBV28, the J call TRBJ1-3; no clear D gene. Germline V CDR1 and CDR2: MDHEN, SYDVKM. V was trimmed by 1 base and J by 0 bases, leaving 10 bases between them. This CDR3 has 16 amino acids. The DNA for the CDR3 is TGTGCCAGCAGTTTATCGGGAAGGAGCTCTGGAAACACCATATATTTT. Amino acids: CASSLSGRSSGNTIYF.

With respect to this clone: This sample also contains other DNA sequences that code for the same CDR3. The chain uses TRBV19 and TRBJ1-2, with TRBD1 as a possible D gene (5 bases). Trimming shortened V by 3 bases and J by 3 bases, and 8 bases separated the two germline ends. Looked up from germline, CDR1 is LNHDA and CDR2 is SQIVND (reference sequence). The CDR3 is made up of 13 amino acids. The CDR3 reads CASSITGDYGYTF. In nucleotides, the CDR3 is TGTGCCAGTAGTATCACAGGCGACTATGGCTACACCTTC. The full variable domain, rest sourced from reference TRBV19 and TRBJ1-2, is DGGITQSPKYLFRKEGQNVTLSCEQNLNHDAMYWYRQDPGQGLRLIYYSQIVNDFQKGDIAEGYSVSREKKESFPLTVTSAQKNPTAFYLCASSITGDYGYTFGSGTRLTVV.

This clone was counted once. The chain is built from TRBV24-1 and TRBJ2-1, with TRBD1 matching over 8 bases. The V gene end was trimmed by 4 bases and the J gene end by 1 base; junction bases not matched to a gene: 11. The CDR3 sequence is 18 residues long. CDR1 and CDR2 from the germline V gene are KGHDR and SFDVKD. CDR3 DNA: TGTGCCACCAGTGAGACTCCGGGACAGGTCTTTTCCTACAATGAGCAGTTCTTC. Translation gives CATSETPGQVFSYNEQFF.

This clone has only one observation. V and J are TRBV5-4 and TRBJ2-7; D possibly corresponds to TRBD1 (5 bases). Trimming left V 0 bases short and J 1 base short, with 11 bases between. This CDR3 is 15 amino acids long. The germline V gene has CDR1 SGHNT and CDR2 YYREEE (reference sequence). This CDR3 reads CASSLDAGWSYEQYF. CDR3 DNA sequence: TGTGCCAGCAGCTTGGACGCAGGGTGGTCCTACGAGCAGTACTTC.

The V call is TRBV18, the J call TRBJ2-1; 7 bases fit TRBD2. CDR3 length: 17 amino acids. V shed 5 bases and J 4 bases; nucleotides not matched to a gene: 14. CDR1 KGHSH and CDR2 LQKENI come from the germline V gene. CDR3 in DNA: TGTGCCAGCTCAATTATCCGCGGGAGCTCCCTTTACAATGAGCAGTTCTTC. As protein: CASSIIRGSSLYNEQFF.

This clone was seen a single time. DNA of the CDR3: TGTGCCAGCAGCTTTCGGCAGGGTAGGACCTTTAATGAAAAACTGTTTTTT. Its protein product is CASSFRQGRTFNEKLFF. This chain joins TRBV7-9 and TRBJ1-4; TRBD1 is a possible D gene (5 bases). The length of the CDR3 is 17 residues. The germline V gene has CDR1 SEHNR and CDR2 FQNEAQ (reference sequence). The germline V and J ends were trimmed by 3 bases and 4 bases, with 18 bases remaining between them.

The chain uses TRBV7-6 and TRBJ2-7; D may be TRBD2 (5 bases). CDR1 is SGHVS and CDR2 is FNYEAQ in the germline V gene. The CDR3 sequence is 15 residues long. Trimming left V 3 bases short and J 0 bases short, with 12 bases between. DNA for the CDR3: TGTGCCAGCAGCTTCGGCGGGTCCAGCTCCTACGAGCAGTACTTC. This gives the protein CASSFGGSSSYEQYF.

The chain is built from TRBV18 and TRBJ1-2; TRBD1 agrees at 7 bases. The CDR3 has 14 residues. Germline V gene sequence: CDR1 KGHSH, CDR2 LQKENI. With V trimmed by 2 bases and J by 2 bases, 2 bases remained unmatched. The CDR3 spells CASSPGQENYGYTF. The CDR3 nucleotides read TGTGCCAGCTCACCAGGACAGGAAAACTATGGCTACACCTTC.

This chain uses TRBV5-1 with TRBJ1-4, with TRBD1 as a possible D gene (5 bases). The V and J ends lost 0 bases and 7 bases respectively, with 13 bases between them. This CDR3 region has 15 residues. In germline, CDR1 is SGHRS, CDR2 YFSETQ. The CDR3 DNA follows: TGCGCCAGCAGCTTGGCCGCAGGGTCTATTGAAAAACTGTTTTTT. Its translation is CASSLAAGSIEKLFF.

CDR3 in DNA: TGTGCCAGCAGTTACCGCGGCACTTTGAACACTGAAGCTTTCTTT. Its protein product is CASSYRGTLNTEAFF. The chain carries TRBV6-5 and TRBJ1-1; D is uncertain. Germline-derived CDR1 and CDR2 are MNHEY and SVGAGI. Deletions cut 2 bases from V and 0 bases from J, with 10 bases between. The CDR3 loop spans 15 amino acids.

This chain connects TRBV20-1 to TRBJ1-1; 7 positions match TRBD1. The germline CDR1 and CDR2 sequences are DFQATT and SNEGSKA (reference sequence). The V gene end was trimmed by 3 bases and the J gene end by 5 bases; junction bases not matched to a gene: 9. The CDR3 extends over 14 amino acids. DNA of the CDR3: TGCAGTGCTAGTATAGGGACAGTTAAGACTGAAGCTTTCTTT. It yields the protein CSASIGTVKTEAFF.

This clone was seen a handful of times. The rearrangement uses TRBV6-5 and TRBJ2-5; 9 positions match TRBD1. Germline CDR1 is MNHEY and CDR2 is SVGAGI. Trimming removed 8 bases from V and 5 bases from J; junction bases left unmatched: 9. The CDR3 covers 14 residues. The chain's CDR3 is CASGPQGAGETQYF. CDR3 bases: TGTGCCAGCGGACCACAGGGGGCCGGCGAGACCCAGTACTTC.